This TCR beta chain stems from a study of T-cell reconstitution after alpha-beta-depleted transplantation in children. General observations from the study: From newly produced T cells came most of the T-cell counts and diversity one year after transplant. Expanded clones from the graft, numbering several hundred, reportedly supplied alpha-beta T cells about two months after transplant. The study traced high day-60 TCRbeta diversity in some patients to surviving recipient T cells and thymic progenitors.

Researchers prepared the TCRbeta library using unique molecular identifiers, the study reports. TCRdb reanalysed the PCR reads using MiXCR and keeps one entry per CDR3 protein. Found here are around 700,000 distinct CDR3 sequences, less than 15% of them singletons; the top ten hold around 0.8%. This clonotype came up a few times. Its antigen is still unknown. CDR1 MNHEY and CDR2 SMNVEV come from the germline V gene (reference sequence). The CDR3 extends over 15 amino acids. Trimming left V 6 bases short and J 0 bases short, with 12 bases between. The sample was PBMCs, taken before TCRalphabeta/CD19-depleted stem cell transplant. This TCR derives from a girl aged 2 to 10 with congenital amegakaryocytic thrombocytopenia, due to receive a stem cell transplant. This chain joins TRBV27 and TRBJ2-1, with D maybe TRBD2 (6 bases). The CDR3 reads CASSYQGLSYNEQFF. In nucleotides, the CDR3 is TGTGCCAGCAGCTATCAGGGACTCTCCTACAATGAGCAGTTCTTC.